Below, 18 T cell receptor beta chains from the same sample are listed, as sequenced in a study of T-cell memory formation after mild COVID-19 (dated by TCRdb to about 2021). The method was 5' RACE. Sequenced on an Illumina NovaSeq 6000. The raw public data were reprocessed by TCRdb itself: fastp quality trimming at Q25, MiXCR clonotype calling, in-frame beta chains only. CDR3 protein duplicates are merged, each entry listing the most common genes and DNA. The sample records about 310,000 distinct CDR3 sequences, approximately 19% of which are singletons. The top ten clones comprise approximately 21% of the sample. The sample consisted of PBMCs or a T cell subset sorted from them (not recorded which). The source of these receptors is a man between 18 and 35 years old who had mild COVID-19 (a few samples of this study predate the infection). The sample titles of this study are shuffled in the database, so cell type and time point are left out; the donor was told from shared clones.

This clonotype was found many times. The gene calls are TRBV5-1 and TRBJ2-3; D is perhaps TRBD1 (5 bases). The CDR3 consists of 14 residues. With 0 bases removed from V and 1 base from J, the gap between germline ends came to 6 bases. Germline CDR1 SGHRS, CDR2 YFSETQ. This CDR3 reads CASSLAQGTDTQYF. CDR3 coding DNA: TGCGCCAGCAGCTTGGCACAGGGCACAGATACGCAGTATTTT.

This clonotype was recorded a few times. The CDR3, as DNA: TGTGCCAGCAGCCCTTACCTCGGGGAAAGCGAAAAACTGTTTTTT. Amino acid sequence: CASSPYLGESEKLFF. V gene TRBV16 combines with J gene TRBJ1-4; D not resolved. V was pared by 4 bases and J by 8 bases, with 17 bases between. The germline gives CDR1 KGHSY, CDR2 FQNENV. This CDR3 is built from 15 residues. The whole variable domain, filled in from reference TRBV16 and TRBJ1-4, reads GEEVAQTPKHLVRGEGQKAKLYCAPIKGHSYVFWYQQVLKNEFKFLISFQNENVFDETGMPKERFSAKCLPNSPCSLEIQATKLEDSAVYFCASSPYLGESEKLFFGSGTQLSVL.

This clonotype was seen more than once but under ten times. The chain couples TRBV4-2 to TRBJ1-1, with 8 bases lining up with TRBD1. The trim removed 0 bases at V and 5 bases at J, leaving 5 bases unmatched. There are 15 residues in the CDR3. In germline, CDR1 is LGHNA, CDR2 YNFKEQ. The CDR3 region has the DNA TGTGCCAGCAGCCAAGAAGTCAGGGGGCGAACTGAAGCTTTCTTT. Protein sequence: CASSQEVRGRTEAFF.

This clonotype showed up just a few times. The genes are TRBV28 and TRBJ2-5; perhaps TRBD1 as D (5 bases). Trimming removed 6 bases from V and 6 bases from J, with 14 bases in between. The CDR3 has 13 residues. Germline CDR1 is MDHEN and CDR2 is SYDVKM. In DNA form, the CDR3 reads TGTGCCAGCAGGTCGACAGTTAAGAAGACCCAGTACTTC. Translation: CASRSTVKKTQYF.

This chain connects TRBV29-1 to TRBJ1-2; D is undetermined. There are 11 residues in the CDR3. Trimming removed 4 bases from V and 0 bases from J, with 3 bases in between. CDR1 is SQVTM and CDR2 is ANQGSEA in the germline V gene. CDR3 sequence reads: CSVGTNYGYTF. In nucleotides, the CDR3 is TGCAGCGTTGGAACTAACTATGGCTACACCTTC.

The sample holds a few counts of this clonotype. This chain uses TRBV7-9 with TRBJ1-2; no definite D call. This CDR3 region has 13 residues. V was shortened by 2 bases and J by 6 bases, with 10 bases between the two germline ends. Germline lookup yields CDR1 SEHNR and CDR2 FQNEAQ (reference sequence). In DNA form, the CDR3 reads TGTGCCAGCAGCTTAAACGGGAACCATGGCTACACCTTC. Encoded protein: CASSLNGNHGYTF.

There are many counts of this clonotype. The chain is built from TRBV7-3 and TRBJ2-3; D may be TRBD1 or TRBD2 (6 bases each). The V end lost 5 bases, the J end lost 0 bases, and 15 bases lay between the germline ends. This CDR3 is built from 16 residues. Germline lookup yields CDR1 SGHTA and CDR2 FQGTGA. CDR3 region: CASSPPGGGSTDTQYF. The CDR3 DNA is TGTGCCAGCAGCCCACCAGGAGGGGGAAGCACAGATACGCAGTATTTT.

The gene calls are TRBV7-2 and TRBJ2-5; 9 nucleotides align to TRBD1. V lost 5 bases and J lost 3; bases outside the gene matches: 7. This CDR3 has 15 residues. In germline, CDR1 is SGHTA, CDR2 FQGNSA. This chain's CDR3 is CASSPNRGREETQYF. The DNA for the CDR3 is TGTGCCAGCAGCCCAAACAGGGGGCGCGAAGAGACCCAGTACTTC.

A few counts support this clonotype. One end of the junction is discordant with germline, which a read error may explain. The chain recombines TRBV7-7 with TRBJ2-5; 10 bases agree with TRBD2. The CDR3 is 16 amino acids. The germline V gene encodes CDR1 SSHAT and CDR2 FNYEAQ (reference sequence). Here the CDR3 reads CASSLGSSGGQETQYF. The CDR3 bases are TGTGCTAGCAGCTTAGGTTCTAGCGGGGGCCAAGAGACCCAGTACTTC. Looking up the rest from reference TRBV7-7 and TRBJ2-5 gives the full variable domain: GAGVSQSPRYKVTKRGQDVTLRCDPISSHATLYWYQQALGQGPEFLTYFNYEAQPDKSGLPSDRFSAERPEGSISTLTIQRTEQRDSAMYRCASSLGSSGGQETQYFGPGTRLLVL.

This clonotype was picked up a small number of times. This chain connects TRBV29-1 to TRBJ1-1, with D maybe TRBD1 (6 bases). CDR3 length: 13 residues. Trimming cost V 6 bases and J 0 bases, with 11 bases left between them. In germline, CDR1 is SQVTM, CDR2 ANQGSEA. The CDR3: CSVATGLNTEAFF. The DNA for the CDR3 is TGCAGCGTCGCAACAGGGCTGAACACTGAAGCTTTCTTT.

This clonotype has just a few counts. The chain links TRBV6-1 to TRBJ2-2, with a weak D call TRBD1 (6 bases). This CDR3 is built from 15 residues. Per germline, CDR1 MNHNS and CDR2 SASEGT. V lost 4 bases and J lost 2, with 11 bases in between. CDR3 nucleotides: TGTGCCAGCAGTGGACAGGTTCCCAACACCGGGGAGCTGTTTTTT. Translating gives CASSGQVPNTGELFF.

The chain uses TRBV5-4 and TRBJ1-2; TRBD1 agrees at 11 bases. J was trimmed by 4 bases and V by 4 bases; bases with no gene match: 6. The CDR3 runs to 15 residues. Germline CDR1 and CDR2: SGHNT and YYREEE (reference sequence). CDR3 sequence (DNA): TGTGCCAGCAGCCCCCGGGACAGGGGGATCTATGGCTACACCTTC. Amino acid sequence: CASSPRDRGIYGYTF.

The chain links TRBV6-5 to TRBJ2-3; 9 bases fit TRBD2. The V gene's germline CDR1 is MNHEY and CDR2 SVGAGI. The CDR3 runs 16 residues. After removal of 2 bases from V and 4 bases from J, the junction contained 7 bases not matched to a gene. In DNA form, the CDR3 reads TGTGCCAGCAGTTACGCTCTAGCGGGGAGCTCAGATACGCAGTATTTT. Amino acid sequence: CASSYALAGSSDTQYF.

V and J are TRBV18 and TRBJ1-6; 12 bases map to TRBD1. The trim removed 2 bases at V and 11 bases at J, leaving 10 bases unmatched. CDR1 is KGHSH, CDR2 LQKENI, per germline. The CDR3 contains 17 residues. The CDR3 bases are TGTGCCAGCTCACCATCCGGGACAGGGGGCGCATCGACACCCCTCCACTTT. Residues: CASSPSGTGGASTPLHF.

This clonotype was seen only a few times. The gene calls are TRBV5-6 and TRBJ2-7; no clear D. CDR1 and CDR2 from the germline V gene are SGHDT and YYEEEE. The CDR3 loop spans 14 amino acids. V lost 0 bases to trimming and J lost 0 bases, with 7 bases between them. CDR3 protein: CASSLGQSSYEQYF. In DNA form, the CDR3 reads TGTGCCAGCAGCTTGGGACAAAGCTCCTACGAGCAGTACTTC.

The chain employs TRBV7-9 and TRBJ1-1, with D possibly being TRBD1 (5 bases). Trimming stripped 4 bases from V and 10 bases from J, with 19 bases between. This CDR3 contains 14 residues. CDR1 and CDR2 from the germline V gene are SEHNR and FQNEAQ (reference sequence). CDR3 sequence (DNA): TGTGCCAGCAGCTCTGTCGGGACGGAGGGAGTAGCTTTCTTT. Translated: CASSSVGTEGVAFF.

This clonotype has a count of ten or more. The V call is TRBV5-1, the J call TRBJ2-1; possibly TRBD2 for D (6 bases). CDR3 length: 14 residues. The V end was cut by 1 base, the J end by 14 bases, with 19 bases between. From germline, CDR1 is SGHRS and CDR2 YFSETQ. DNA of the CDR3: TGCGCCAGCAGCTTGTACTCCGGGACTCCCATTGAGTTCTTC. Translation gives CASSLYSGTPIEFF.

This clonotype was seen more than once but under ten times. The chain joins TRBV7-3 to TRBJ2-1; the D is unclear. Per the germline V gene, CDR1 is SGHTA and CDR2 is FQGTGA. The CDR3 is 13 residues long. Trimming removed 7 bases at V and 10 bases at J, with 17 bases between. This CDR3 is CASTPRPNSEQFF. CDR3 bases: TGTGCCAGCACTCCGCGGCCGAACAGCGAGCAGTTCTTC.